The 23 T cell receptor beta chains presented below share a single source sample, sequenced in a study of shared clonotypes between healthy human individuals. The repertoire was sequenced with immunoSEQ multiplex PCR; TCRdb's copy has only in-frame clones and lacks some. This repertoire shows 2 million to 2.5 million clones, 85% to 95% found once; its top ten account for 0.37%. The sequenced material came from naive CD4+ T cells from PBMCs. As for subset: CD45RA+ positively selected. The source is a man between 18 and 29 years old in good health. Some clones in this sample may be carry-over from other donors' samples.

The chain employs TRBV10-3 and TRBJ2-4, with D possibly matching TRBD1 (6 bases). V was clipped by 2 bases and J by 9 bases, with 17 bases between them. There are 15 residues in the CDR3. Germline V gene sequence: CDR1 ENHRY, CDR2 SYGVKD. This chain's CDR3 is CAISEGINRASIQYF. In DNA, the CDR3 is TGTGCCATCAGTGAGGGGATAAACAGGGCAAGCATTCAGTACTTC.

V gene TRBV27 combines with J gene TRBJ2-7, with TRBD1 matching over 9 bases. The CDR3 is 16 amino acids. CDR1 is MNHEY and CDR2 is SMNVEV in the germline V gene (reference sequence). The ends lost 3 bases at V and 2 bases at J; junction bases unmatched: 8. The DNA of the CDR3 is TGTGCCAGCAGTTTGCACGGACAGGGGTTCACCTACGAGCAGTACTTC. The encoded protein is CASSLHGQGFTYEQYF.

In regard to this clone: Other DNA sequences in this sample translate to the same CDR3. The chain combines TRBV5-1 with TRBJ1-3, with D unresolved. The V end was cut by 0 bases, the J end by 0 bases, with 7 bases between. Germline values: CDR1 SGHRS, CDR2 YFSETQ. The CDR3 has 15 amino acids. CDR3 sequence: CASSLGSASGNTIYF. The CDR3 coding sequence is TGCGCCAGCAGCTTGGGGTCGGCCTCTGGAAACACCATATATTTT.

CDR3: CASSSGWVAGEWDTQYF. In nucleotides, the CDR3 is TGTGCCAGCAGCTCCGGTTGGGTAGCGGGAGAGTGGGATACGCAGTATTTT. The chain combines TRBV11-3 with TRBJ2-3; TRBD2 matches 9 bases. V trimming: 4 bases; J trimming: 6 bases; junction bases outside the gene matches: 14. In germline, CDR1 is SGHNT, CDR2 YENEEA. The CDR3 spans 17 residues.

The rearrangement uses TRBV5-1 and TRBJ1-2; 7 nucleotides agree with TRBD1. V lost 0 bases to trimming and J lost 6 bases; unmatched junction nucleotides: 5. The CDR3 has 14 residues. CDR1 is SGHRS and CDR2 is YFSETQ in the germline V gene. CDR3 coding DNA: TGCGCCAGCAGCTTGGTCGCAGGGACAGATGGCTACACCTTC. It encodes CASSLVAGTDGYTF.

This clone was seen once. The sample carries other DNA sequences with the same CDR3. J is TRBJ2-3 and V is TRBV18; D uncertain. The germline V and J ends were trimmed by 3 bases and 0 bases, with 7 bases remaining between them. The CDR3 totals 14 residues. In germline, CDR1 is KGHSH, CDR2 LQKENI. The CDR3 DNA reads TGTGCCAGCTCACCTGTCGACAGCACAGATACGCAGTATTTT. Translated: CASSPVDSTDTQYF.

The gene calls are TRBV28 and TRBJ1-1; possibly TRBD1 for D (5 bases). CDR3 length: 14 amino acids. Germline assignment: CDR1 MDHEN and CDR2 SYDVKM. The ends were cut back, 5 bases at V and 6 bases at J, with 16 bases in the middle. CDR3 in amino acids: CASSPDREGAEAFF. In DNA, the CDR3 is TGTGCCAGCAGTCCCGACCGAGAAGGGGCTGAAGCTTTCTTT. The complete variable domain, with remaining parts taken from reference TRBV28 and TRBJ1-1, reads DVKVTQSSRYLVKRTGEKVFLECVQDMDHENMFWYRQDPGLGLRLIYFSYDVKMKEKGDIPEGYSVSREKKERFSLILESASTNQTSMYLCASSPDREGAEAFFGQGTRLTVV.

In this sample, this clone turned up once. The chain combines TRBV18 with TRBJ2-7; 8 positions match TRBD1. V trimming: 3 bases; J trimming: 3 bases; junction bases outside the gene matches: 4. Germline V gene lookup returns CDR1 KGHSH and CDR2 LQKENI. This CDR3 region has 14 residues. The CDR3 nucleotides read TGTGCCAGCTCACCCGCGACAGGGGTCTACGAGCAGTACTTC. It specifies CASSPATGVYEQYF.

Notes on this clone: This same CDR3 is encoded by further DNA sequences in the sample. CDR3 loop: CASSPSGGNTEAFF. The CDR3 DNA is TGTGCCAGCAGCCCATCCGGGGGGAACACTGAAGCTTTCTTT. The chain employs TRBV9 and TRBJ1-1; TRBD1 is a possible D gene (5 bases). V gave up 4 bases and J gave up 1 base, with 11 bases separating them. The CDR3 runs to 14 residues. Looked up from germline, CDR1 is SGDLS and CDR2 is YYNGEE.

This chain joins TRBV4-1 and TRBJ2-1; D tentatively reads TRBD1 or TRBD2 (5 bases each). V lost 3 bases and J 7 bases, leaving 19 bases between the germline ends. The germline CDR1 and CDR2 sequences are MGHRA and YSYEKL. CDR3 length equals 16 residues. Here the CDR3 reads CASSQLKGTLDNEQFF. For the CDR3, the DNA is TGCGCCAGCAGCCAGCTTAAGGGGACGTTAGATAATGAGCAGTTCTTC.

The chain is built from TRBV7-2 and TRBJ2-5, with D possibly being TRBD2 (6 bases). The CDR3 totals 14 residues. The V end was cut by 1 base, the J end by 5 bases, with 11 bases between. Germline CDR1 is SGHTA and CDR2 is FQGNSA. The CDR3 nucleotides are TGTGCCAGCAGCTTAGGGACTATCGAGGAGACCCAGTACTTC. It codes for CASSLGTIEETQYF.

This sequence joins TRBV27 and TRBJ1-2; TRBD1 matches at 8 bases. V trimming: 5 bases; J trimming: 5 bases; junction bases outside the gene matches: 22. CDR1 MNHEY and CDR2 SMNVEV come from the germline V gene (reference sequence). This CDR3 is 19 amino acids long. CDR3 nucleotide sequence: TGTGCCAGCAGTAACCGACAGGGGCCCAGTGTCAGGGAGGCTTATGGCTACACCTTC. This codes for CASSNRQGPSVREAYGYTF.

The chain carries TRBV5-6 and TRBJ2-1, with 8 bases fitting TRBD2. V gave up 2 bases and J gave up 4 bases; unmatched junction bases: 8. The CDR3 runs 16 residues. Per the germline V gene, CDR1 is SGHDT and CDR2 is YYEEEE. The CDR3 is CASSFSAGVRYNEQFF. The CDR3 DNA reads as TGTGCCAGCAGCTTCTCAGCGGGAGTGCGATACAATGAGCAGTTCTTC. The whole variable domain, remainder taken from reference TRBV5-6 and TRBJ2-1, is DAGVTQSPTHLIKTRGQQVTLRCSPKSGHDTVSWYQQALGQGPQFIFQYYEEEERQRGNFPDRFSGHQFPNYSSELNVNALLLGDSALYLCASSFSAGVRYNEQFFGPGTRLTVL.

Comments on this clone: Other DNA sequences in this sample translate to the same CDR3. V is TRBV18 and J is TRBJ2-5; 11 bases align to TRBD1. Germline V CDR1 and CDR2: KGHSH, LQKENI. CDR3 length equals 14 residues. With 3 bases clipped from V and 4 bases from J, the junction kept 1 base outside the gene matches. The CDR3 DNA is TGTGCCAGCTCACCGGGACAGGGGGGAGAGACCCAGTACTTC. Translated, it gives CASSPGQGGETQYF.

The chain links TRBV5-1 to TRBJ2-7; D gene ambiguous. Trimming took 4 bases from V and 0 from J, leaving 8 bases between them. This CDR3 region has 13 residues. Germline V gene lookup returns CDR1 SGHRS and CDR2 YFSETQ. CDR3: CASSVLSSYEQYF. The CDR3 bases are TGCGCCAGCAGCGTTTTAAGCTCCTACGAGCAGTACTTC.

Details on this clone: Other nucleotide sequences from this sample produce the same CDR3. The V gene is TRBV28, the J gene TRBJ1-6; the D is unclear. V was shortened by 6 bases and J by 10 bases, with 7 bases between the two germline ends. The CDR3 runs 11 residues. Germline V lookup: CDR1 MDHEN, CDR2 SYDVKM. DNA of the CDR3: TGTGCCAGCAGCCTTGGCTCACCCCTCCACTTT. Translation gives CASSLGSPLHF.

CDR3 sequence: CSVGLAGVNYEQYF. The DNA of the CDR3 is TGCAGCGTTGGACTAGCGGGAGTAAACTACGAGCAGTACTTC. The V call is TRBV29-1, the J call TRBJ2-7; 12 nucleotides match TRBD2. Losses at the gene ends were 4 bases for V and 3 bases for J; bases not matched to a gene: 4. The CDR3 spans 14 residues. The germline V gene encodes CDR1 SQVTM and CDR2 ANQGSEA.

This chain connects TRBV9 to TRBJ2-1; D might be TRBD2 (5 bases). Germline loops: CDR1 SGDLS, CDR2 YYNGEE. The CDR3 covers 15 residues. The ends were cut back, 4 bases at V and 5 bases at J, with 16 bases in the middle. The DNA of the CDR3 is TGTGCCAGCAGCCCCCTCGCGGGTGCGGACAATGAGCAGTTCTTC. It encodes CASSPLAGADNEQFF. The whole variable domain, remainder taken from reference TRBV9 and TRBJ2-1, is DSGVTQTPKHLITATGQRVTLRCSPRSGDLSVYWYQQSLDQGLQFLIQYYNGEERAKGNILERFSAQQFPDLHSELNLSSLELGDSALYFCASSPLAGADNEQFFGPGTRLTVL.

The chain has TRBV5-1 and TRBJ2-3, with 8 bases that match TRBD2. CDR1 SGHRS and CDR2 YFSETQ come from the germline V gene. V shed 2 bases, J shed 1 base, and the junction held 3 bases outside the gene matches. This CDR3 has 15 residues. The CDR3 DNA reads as TGCGCCAGCAGCTTTAGCGGGACCGGCACAGATACGCAGTATTTT. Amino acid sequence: CASSFSGTGTDTQYF.

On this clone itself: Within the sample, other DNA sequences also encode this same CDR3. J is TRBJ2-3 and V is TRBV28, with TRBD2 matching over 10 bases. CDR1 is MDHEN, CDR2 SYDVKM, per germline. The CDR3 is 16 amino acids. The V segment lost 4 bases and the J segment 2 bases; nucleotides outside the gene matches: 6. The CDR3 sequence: CASSSPGTSDTDTQYF. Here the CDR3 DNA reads TGTGCCAGCAGTTCTCCCGGGACTAGCGACACAGATACGCAGTATTTT.

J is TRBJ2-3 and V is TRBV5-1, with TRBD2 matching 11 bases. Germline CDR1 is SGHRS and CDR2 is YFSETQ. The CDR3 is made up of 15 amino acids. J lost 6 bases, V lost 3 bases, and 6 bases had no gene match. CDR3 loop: CASSWAGTSGDTQYF. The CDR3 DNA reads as TGCGCCAGCAGCTGGGCCGGGACTAGCGGCGATACGCAGTATTTT.

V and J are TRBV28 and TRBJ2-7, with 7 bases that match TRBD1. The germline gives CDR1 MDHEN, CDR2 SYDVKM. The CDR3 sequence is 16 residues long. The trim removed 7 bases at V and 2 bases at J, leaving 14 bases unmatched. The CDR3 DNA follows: TGTGCCAGCACTCAAACCACTCGGCAGGGGGCCTACGAGCAGTACTTC. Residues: CASTQTTRQGAYEQYF.

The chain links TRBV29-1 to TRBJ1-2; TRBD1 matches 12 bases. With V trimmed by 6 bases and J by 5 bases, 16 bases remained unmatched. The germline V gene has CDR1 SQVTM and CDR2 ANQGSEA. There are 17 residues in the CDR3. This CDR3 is CSVLRSPGTGGGYGYTF. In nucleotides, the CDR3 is TGCAGCGTCCTGCGGTCCCCCGGGACAGGGGGCGGGTATGGCTACACCTTC.